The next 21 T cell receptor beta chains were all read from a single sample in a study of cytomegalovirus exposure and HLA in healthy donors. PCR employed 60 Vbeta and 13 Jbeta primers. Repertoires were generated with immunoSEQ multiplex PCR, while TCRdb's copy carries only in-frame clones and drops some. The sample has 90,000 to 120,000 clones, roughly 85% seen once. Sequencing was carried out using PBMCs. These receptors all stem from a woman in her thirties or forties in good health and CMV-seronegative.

CDR3 coding DNA: TGCAGCGTTGGGTCTCCCATTTGGAGAGATGGCTACACCTTC. The encoded protein is CSVGSPIWRDGYTF. This chain joins TRBV29-1 and TRBJ1-2; D remains ambiguous. The CDR3 is 14 amino acids. The germline CDR1 and CDR2 sequences are SQVTM and ANQGSEA. Trimming left V 4 bases short and J 6 bases short, with 18 bases between.

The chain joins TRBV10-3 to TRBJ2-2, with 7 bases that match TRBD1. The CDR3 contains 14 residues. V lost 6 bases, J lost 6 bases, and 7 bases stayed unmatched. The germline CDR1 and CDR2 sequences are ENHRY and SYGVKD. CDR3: CAISRDRESGELFF. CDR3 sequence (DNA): TGTGCCATCAGCAGGGACAGAGAGTCCGGGGAGCTGTTTTTT.

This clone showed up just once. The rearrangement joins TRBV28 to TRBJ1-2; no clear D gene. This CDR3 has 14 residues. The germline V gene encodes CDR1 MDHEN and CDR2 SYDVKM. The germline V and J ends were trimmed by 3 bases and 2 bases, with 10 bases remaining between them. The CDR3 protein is CASSFPGSNYGYTF. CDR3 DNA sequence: TGTGCCAGCAGTTTTCCAGGATCAAACTATGGCTACACCTTC.

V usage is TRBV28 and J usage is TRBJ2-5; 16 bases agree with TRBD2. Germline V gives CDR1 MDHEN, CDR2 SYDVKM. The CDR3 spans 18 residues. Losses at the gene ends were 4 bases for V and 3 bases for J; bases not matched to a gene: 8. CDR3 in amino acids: CASSSGLAGGSVKETQYF. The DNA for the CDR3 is TGTGCCAGCAGTTCGGGACTAGCGGGGGGGAGTGTAAAAGAGACCCAGTACTTC.

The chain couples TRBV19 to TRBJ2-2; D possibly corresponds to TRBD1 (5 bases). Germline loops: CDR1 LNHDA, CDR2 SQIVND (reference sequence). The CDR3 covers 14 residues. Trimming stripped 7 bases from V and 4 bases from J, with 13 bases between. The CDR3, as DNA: TGTGCCAGTAAAGCAGGGTCGGGCACCGGGGAGCTGTTTTTT. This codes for CASKAGSGTGELFF.

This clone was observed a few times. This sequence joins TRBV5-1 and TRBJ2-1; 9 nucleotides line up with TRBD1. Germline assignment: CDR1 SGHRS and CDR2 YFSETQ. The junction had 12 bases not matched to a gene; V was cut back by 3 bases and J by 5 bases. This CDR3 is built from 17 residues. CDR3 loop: CASSSVLIQGANNEQFF. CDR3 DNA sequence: TGCGCCAGCAGCTCGGTCCTGATACAGGGGGCCAACAATGAGCAGTTCTTC.

The CDR3 sequence is CASSSGLASYNEQFF. Here the CDR3 DNA reads TGTGCCAGCAGCTCCGGACTAGCCTCCTACAATGAGCAGTTCTTC. The rearrangement joins TRBV5-6 to TRBJ2-1, with 8 bases lining up with TRBD2. Germline loops: CDR1 SGHDT, CDR2 YYEEEE. V dropped 3 bases and J dropped 0; count of bases not matched to a gene: 2. This CDR3 has 15 amino acids.

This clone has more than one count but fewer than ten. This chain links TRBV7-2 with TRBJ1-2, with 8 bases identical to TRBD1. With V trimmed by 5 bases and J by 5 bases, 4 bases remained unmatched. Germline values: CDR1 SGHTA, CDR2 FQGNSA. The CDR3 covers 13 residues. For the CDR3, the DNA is TGTGCCAGCAGCCCGGACAGGGAGTATGGCTACACCTTC. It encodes CASSPDREYGYTF.

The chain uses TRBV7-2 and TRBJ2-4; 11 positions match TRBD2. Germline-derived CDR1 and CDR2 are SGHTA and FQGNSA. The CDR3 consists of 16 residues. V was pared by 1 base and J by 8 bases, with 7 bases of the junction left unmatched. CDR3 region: CASSLGLAGGWDIQYF. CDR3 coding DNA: TGTGCCAGCAGCTTAGGGCTAGCGGGAGGTTGGGACATTCAGTACTTC.

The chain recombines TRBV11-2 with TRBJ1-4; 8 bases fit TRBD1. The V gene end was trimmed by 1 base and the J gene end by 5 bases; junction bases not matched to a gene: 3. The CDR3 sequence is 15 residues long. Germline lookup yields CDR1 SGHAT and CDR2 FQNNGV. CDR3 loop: CASSLVTGGNEKLFF. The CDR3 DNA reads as TGTGCCAGCAGCTTAGTTACAGGGGGGAATGAAAAACTGTTTTTT.

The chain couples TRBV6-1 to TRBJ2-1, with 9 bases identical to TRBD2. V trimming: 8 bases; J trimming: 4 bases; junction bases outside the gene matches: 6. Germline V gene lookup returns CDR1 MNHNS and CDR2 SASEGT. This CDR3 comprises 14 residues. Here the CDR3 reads CASSTSGSYNEQFF. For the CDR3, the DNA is TGTGCCAGCTCGACTAGCGGCTCTTACAATGAGCAGTTCTTC.

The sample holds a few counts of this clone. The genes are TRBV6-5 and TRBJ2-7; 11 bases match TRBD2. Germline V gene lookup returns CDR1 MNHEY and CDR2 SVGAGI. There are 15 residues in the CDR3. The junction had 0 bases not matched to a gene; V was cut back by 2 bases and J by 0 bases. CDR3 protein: CASSYTSGSSYEQYF. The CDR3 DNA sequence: TGTGCCAGCAGTTACACTAGCGGGAGCTCCTACGAGCAGTACTTC.

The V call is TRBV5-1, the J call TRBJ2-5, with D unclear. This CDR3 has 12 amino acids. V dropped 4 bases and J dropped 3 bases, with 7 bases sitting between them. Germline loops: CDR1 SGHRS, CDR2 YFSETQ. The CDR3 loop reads CASSQSEETQYF. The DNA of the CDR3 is TGCGCCAGCAGCCAGAGCGAAGAGACCCAGTACTTC.

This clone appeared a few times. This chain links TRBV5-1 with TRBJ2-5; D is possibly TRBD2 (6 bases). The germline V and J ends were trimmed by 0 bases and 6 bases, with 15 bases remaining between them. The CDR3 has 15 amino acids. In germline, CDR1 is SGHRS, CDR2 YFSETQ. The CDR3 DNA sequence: TGCGCCAGCAGCTTGGAACTAGCCCCGGATAAGACCCAGTACTTC. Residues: CASSLELAPDKTQYF.

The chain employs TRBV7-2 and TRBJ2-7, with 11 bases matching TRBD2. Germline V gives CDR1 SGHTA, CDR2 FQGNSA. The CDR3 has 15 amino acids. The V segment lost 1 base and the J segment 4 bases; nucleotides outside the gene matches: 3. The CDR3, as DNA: TGTGCCAGCAGCTTAGAGTCTAGCGGGGGGTACGAGCAGTACTTC. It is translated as CASSLESSGGYEQYF.

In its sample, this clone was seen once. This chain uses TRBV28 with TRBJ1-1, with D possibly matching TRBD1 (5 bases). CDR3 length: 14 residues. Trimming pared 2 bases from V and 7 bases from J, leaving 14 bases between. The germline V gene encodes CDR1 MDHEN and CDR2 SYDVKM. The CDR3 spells CASSLASTQGEAFF. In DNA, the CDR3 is TGTGCCAGCAGTTTAGCTTCCACGCAGGGTGAAGCTTTCTTT.

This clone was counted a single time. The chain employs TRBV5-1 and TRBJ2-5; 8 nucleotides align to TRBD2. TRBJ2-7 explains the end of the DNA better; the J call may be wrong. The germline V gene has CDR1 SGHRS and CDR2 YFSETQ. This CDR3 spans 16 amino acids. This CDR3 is CASSLASGSESYEQYF. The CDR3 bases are TGCGCCAGCAGCTTGGCCAGCGGGAGTGAGTCCTACGAGCAGTACTTC.

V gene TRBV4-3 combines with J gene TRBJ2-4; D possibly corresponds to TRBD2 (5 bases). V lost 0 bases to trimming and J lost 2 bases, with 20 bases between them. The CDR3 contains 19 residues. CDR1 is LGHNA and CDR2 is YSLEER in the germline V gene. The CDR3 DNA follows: TGCGCCAGCAGCCAAGATTTCCGGAGTACTAGTGGGTCCAAAAACATTCAGTACTTC. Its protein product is CASSQDFRSTSGSKNIQYF.

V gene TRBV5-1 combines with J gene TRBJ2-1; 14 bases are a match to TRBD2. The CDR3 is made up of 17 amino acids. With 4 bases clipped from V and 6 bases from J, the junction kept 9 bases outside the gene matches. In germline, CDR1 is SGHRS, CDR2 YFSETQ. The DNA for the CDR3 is TGCGCCAGCAGCGAGGGACTAGCGGGAGCGGCCTCCAATGAGCAGTTCTTC. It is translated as CASSEGLAGAASNEQFF.

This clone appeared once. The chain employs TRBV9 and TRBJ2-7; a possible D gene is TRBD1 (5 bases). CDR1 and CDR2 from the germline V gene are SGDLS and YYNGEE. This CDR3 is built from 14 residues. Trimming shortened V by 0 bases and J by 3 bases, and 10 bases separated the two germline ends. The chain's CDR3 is CASSVGPGLYEQYF. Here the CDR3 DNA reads TGTGCCAGCAGCGTAGGTCCAGGGCTCTACGAGCAGTACTTC.

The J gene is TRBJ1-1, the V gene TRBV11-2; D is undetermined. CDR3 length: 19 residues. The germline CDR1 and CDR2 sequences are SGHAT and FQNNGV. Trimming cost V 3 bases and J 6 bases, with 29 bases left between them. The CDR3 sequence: CASSFQLLLTTGESSEAFF. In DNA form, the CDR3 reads TGTGCCAGCAGCTTCCAACTCCTTCTCACGACGGGAGAAAGCTCTGAAGCTTTCTTT.